The 5 T cell receptor beta chains listed next were all sequenced from one sample in a study of blood T cell repertoires in COVID-19. Clones were read by immunoSEQ multiplex PCR, and TCRdb kept only the in-frame ones, dropping some. The sample yields roughly 84,000 clones, approximately 80% seen once. Material for sequencing was peripheral blood. These receptors were taken from a woman aged 80 or older with acute or convalescent COVID-19.

The rearrangement uses TRBV10-2 and TRBJ1-1; D is uncertain. CDR3 length: 16 residues. V was shortened by 5 bases and J by 1 base, with 17 bases between the two germline ends. The V gene's germline CDR1 is WSHSY and CDR2 SAAADI. CDR3 protein: CASSKTETRPNTEAFF. The CDR3 region has the DNA TGCGCCAGCAGTAAAACAGAGACCCGACCGAACACTGAAGCTTTCTTT.

The chain recombines TRBV3-1 (or the pseudogene TRBV3-2) with TRBJ1-2; D remains unclear. CDR1 is LGHDT and CDR2 is YNNKEL in the germline V gene (reference sequence). This CDR3 has 15 amino acids. V was clipped by 4 bases and J by 4 bases, with 16 bases between them. CDR3 residues: CASSLAAERRYGYTF. The CDR3 DNA is TGTGCCAGCAGCCTAGCGGCGGAACGGCGCTATGGCTACACCTTC.

The V gene is TRBV5-4, the J gene TRBJ1-1; the match to TRBD1 covers 8 bases. In germline, CDR1 is SGHNT, CDR2 YYREEE (reference sequence). The CDR3 runs 18 residues. With V trimmed by 0 bases and J by 3 bases, 13 bases remained unmatched. Here the CDR3 reads CASSLGQARGRGYTEAFF. In DNA, the CDR3 is TGTGCCAGCAGCTTGGGACAGGCCAGGGGGCGCGGGTACACTGAAGCTTTCTTT.

The V and J genes are TRBV2 and TRBJ1-6; no clear D gene. Trimming removed 4 bases from V and 9 bases from J, with 19 bases in between. The CDR3 is made up of 16 amino acids. Germline CDR1 reads SNHLY; CDR2 reads FYNNEI. The CDR3 sequence: CASSGWRVDLGSPLHF. DNA of the CDR3: TGTGCCAGCAGTGGATGGAGGGTGGATTTGGGTTCACCCCTCCACTTT.

This clone was seen a few times. The chain links TRBV6-6 to TRBJ1-2, with 10 bases fitting TRBD1. V shed 2 bases and J 4 bases; nucleotides not matched to a gene: 4. The CDR3 spans 15 residues. From germline, CDR1 is MNHNY and CDR2 SVGAGI (reference sequence). CDR3 residues: CASSYPTGGSYGYTF. In nucleotides, the CDR3 is TGTGCCAGCAGTTACCCGACAGGGGGCTCCTATGGCTACACCTTC.